What follows are 17 T cell receptor beta chains derived from one specimen sequenced in a study of T cell changes during pregnancy in multiple sclerosis. Method: immunoSEQ multiplex PCR; TCRdb's copy keeps in-frame clones and lacks some. Here the sample spans fewer than 80,000 clones, 89% being singletons. The input for sequencing was peripheral blood, taken in the first trimester of pregnancy. The receptor set was obtained from a female donor in good health, enrolled as a control in a pregnancy study.

The J gene is TRBJ1-1, the V gene TRBV7-9, with 7 bases that match TRBD1. J lost 3 bases, V lost 5 bases, and 9 bases had no gene match. There are 15 residues in the CDR3. Germline-derived CDR1 and CDR2 are SEHNR and FQNEAQ (reference sequence). This chain's CDR3 is CASSPRQGQDTEAFF. Here the CDR3 DNA reads TGTGCCAGCAGCCCCCGACAGGGTCAGGACACTGAAGCTTTCTTT.

The rearrangement joins TRBV7-2 to TRBJ1-5, with 9 bases aligning to TRBD1. This CDR3 contains 14 residues. In germline, CDR1 is SGHTA, CDR2 FQGNSA. Losses at the gene ends were 4 bases for V and 5 bases for J; bases not matched to a gene: 3. CDR3 DNA sequence: TGTGCCAGCAGCTCCGACAGGGGGTATCAGCCCCAGCATTTT. This sequence encodes CASSSDRGYQPQHF.

The chain employs TRBV6-1 and TRBJ2-5; tentatively, D is TRBD2 (7 bases). Per the germline V gene, CDR1 is MNHNS and CDR2 is SASEGT. Trimming shortened V by 2 bases and J by 5 bases, and 18 bases separated the two germline ends. The CDR3 totals 16 residues. The chain's CDR3 is CASSESRGPPRETQYF. CDR3 bases: TGTGCCAGCAGTGAATCGCGGGGGCCGCCCAGGGAGACCCAGTACTTC.

J is TRBJ2-3 and V is TRBV11-2; unclear D gene. From germline, CDR1 is SGHAT and CDR2 FQNNGV. The CDR3 sequence is 11 residues long. V gave up 5 bases and J gave up 2 bases, with 2 bases separating them. The CDR3 loop is CASSHTDTQYF. DNA for the CDR3: TGTGCCAGCAGCCACACAGATACGCAGTATTTT.

This clone was detected only a few times. This chain connects TRBV5-1 to TRBJ2-7, with a weak D call TRBD2 (6 bases). CDR3 length: 14 residues. Germline-derived CDR1 and CDR2 are SGHRS and YFSETQ. The V and J ends lost 0 bases and 7 bases respectively, with 14 bases between them. CDR3 amino acids: CASSLESWAGEQYF. CDR3 coding DNA: TGCGCCAGCAGCTTGGAATCGTGGGCGGGGGAGCAGTACTTC.

This clone was detected many times. The V gene is TRBV2, the J gene TRBJ1-4, with D possibly being TRBD1 (5 bases). With 6 bases removed from V and 2 bases from J, the gap between germline ends came to 10 bases. Germline loops: CDR1 SNHLY, CDR2 FYNNEI. The CDR3 has 14 amino acids. The CDR3 region is CASSPGSTNEKLFF. In DNA form, the CDR3 reads TGTGCCAGCAGCCCAGGGTCCACTAATGAAAAACTGTTTTTT.

This chain connects TRBV6-5 to TRBJ2-7, with D possibly TRBD1 on 6 matching bases. V gave up 5 bases and J gave up 9 bases, with 20 bases separating them. The CDR3 sequence is 14 residues long. Per germline, CDR1 MNHEY and CDR2 SVGAGI. The CDR3 DNA is TGTGCCAGCAGTCGGGACAAGAGACGCGATCGGCAGTACTTC. Its protein is CASSRDKRRDRQYF.

This clone turned up a few times. This chain uses TRBV7-9 with TRBJ1-2; D remains unclear. The V end was cut by 1 base, the J end by 5 bases, with 11 bases between. Looked up from germline, CDR1 is SEHNR and CDR2 is FQNEAQ (reference sequence). The CDR3 covers 14 residues. DNA for the CDR3: TGTGCCAGCAGCTTAGGGCCCCTCGGGTATGGCTACACCTTC. This encodes CASSLGPLGYGYTF.

The J gene is TRBJ1-1, the V gene TRBV27; 8 bases match TRBD1. V lost 5 bases and J lost 6; bases outside the gene matches: 11. Germline V gene sequence: CDR1 MNHEY, CDR2 SMNVEV (reference sequence). This CDR3 comprises 15 residues. Here the CDR3 DNA reads TGTGCCAGCAGTCCGAAAATAACAGGGGGGGCTGAAGCTTTCTTT. Its translation: CASSPKITGGAEAFF.

The chain carries TRBV5-6 and TRBJ1-3, with TRBD1 matching over 7 bases. Germline CDR1 is SGHDT and CDR2 is YYEEEE. V gave up 6 bases and J gave up 4 bases; unmatched junction bases: 10. CDR3 size: 15 residues. CDR3 coding DNA: TGTGCCAGCACCCCCTACAGGGGATCAGGAAACACCATATATTTT. Translation: CASTPYRGSGNTIYF.

This clone is a singleton in its sample. This rearrangement joins TRBV27 to TRBJ2-3; possibly TRBD2 for D (6 bases). Trimming left V 6 bases short and J 7 bases short, with 20 bases between. The germline V gene encodes CDR1 MNHEY and CDR2 SMNVEV (reference sequence). This CDR3 contains 15 residues. This CDR3 is CASRASVTSGHTQYF. DNA of the CDR3: TGTGCCAGCAGAGCTAGCGTAACCTCCGGTCATACGCAGTATTTT.

In its sample, this clone was seen a few times. The chain recombines TRBV29-1 with TRBJ1-1; 9 bases agree with TRBD1. The CDR3 contains 13 residues. Germline CDR1 is SQVTM and CDR2 is ANQGSEA. V shed 6 bases and J 7 bases; nucleotides not matched to a gene: 9. CDR3 DNA sequence: TGCAGCGTCGCCGGGACAGGGCAACTTGAAGCTTTCTTT. It encodes CSVAGTGQLEAFF.

CDR3: CASSGWEGTDTQYF. The DNA for the CDR3 is TGTGCCAGCAGCGGGTGGGAGGGCACAGATACGCAGTATTTT. The J gene is TRBJ2-3, the V gene TRBV7-2, with TRBD2 as a possible D gene (6 bases). This CDR3 region has 14 residues. With 5 bases removed from V and 1 base from J, the gap between germline ends came to 10 bases. Germline V lookup: CDR1 SGHTA, CDR2 FQGNSA.

The chain recombines TRBV10-2 with TRBJ2-1; a weak D match, TRBD2 (6 bases). Germline loops: CDR1 WSHSY, CDR2 SAAADI. V lost 6 bases to trimming and J lost 6 bases, with 15 bases between them. The CDR3 length is 14 residues. As DNA, the CDR3 is TGCGCCAGCAGGGATAGCGGAAACCTCAATGAGCAGTTCTTC. Protein: CASRDSGNLNEQFF.

The CDR3 protein is CSVREMNQPQHF. The CDR3 DNA reads as TGCAGCGTCAGGGAAATGAATCAGCCCCAGCATTTT. This chain connects TRBV29-1 to TRBJ1-5; D perhaps matches TRBD1 (5 bases). V lost 6 bases and J 4 bases, leaving 10 bases between the germline ends. The V gene's germline CDR1 is SQVTM and CDR2 ANQGSEA. The CDR3 runs to 12 residues.

The chain employs TRBV14 and TRBJ2-5; D remains unclear. Trimming took off 6 bases at V and 1 base at J, with 18 bases between the two ends. The V gene's germline CDR1 is SGHDN and CDR2 FVKESK. The CDR3 has 16 amino acids. The CDR3 nucleotides read TGTGCCAGCAGTCCTAAAACAGACACCTTCCAAGAGACCCAGTACTTC. Amino acid sequence: CASSPKTDTFQETQYF.

The chain links TRBV7-9 to TRBJ1-1; 11 bases map to TRBD1. Looked up from germline, CDR1 is SEHNR and CDR2 is FQNEAQ (reference sequence). The CDR3 is 13 residues long. The V and J ends lost 4 bases and 10 bases, in that order; junction bases with no gene match: 5. The DNA of the CDR3 is TGTGCCAGCAGCTCCGGACAGGGGGCCCTAGCTTTCTTT. This translates into CASSSGQGALAFF.